This T cell receptor beta chain appears in the sequencing data of a study of PD-L1 blockade in urothelial cancer. Overall study: Patients, treated from about 2014 onward, received atezolizumab 1,200 mg intravenously every 3 weeks. Blood gave a median about 150,000 T cells. Study observations and caveats: Below-median TCR clonality that was measured in pretreatment blood predicted better survival.

Time point reported: peripheral blood 6 weeks after treatment start. Points on this clone: The antigen remains unidentified.

The CDR3 loop spans 12 amino acids. The V and J ends lost 7 bases and 2 bases respectively, with 7 bases between them. Per germline, CDR1 MNHEY and CDR2 SVGAGI. Clones were sequenced by immunoSEQ multiplex PCR, and TCRdb holds only the in-frame ones, with some missing. This sample has 60,000 to 80,000 clones, with about 88% found just once. This TCR was sampled from a man in his sixties with urothelial cancer. The material sequenced was PBMCs, taken around atezolizumab (anti-PD-L1) treatment. The rearrangement uses TRBV6-5 and TRBJ2-3; TRBD2 might be the D (6 bases). Here the CDR3 DNA reads TGTGCCAGCACGGGGGACACAGATACGCAGTATTTT. Amino acid sequence: CASTGDTDTQYF.